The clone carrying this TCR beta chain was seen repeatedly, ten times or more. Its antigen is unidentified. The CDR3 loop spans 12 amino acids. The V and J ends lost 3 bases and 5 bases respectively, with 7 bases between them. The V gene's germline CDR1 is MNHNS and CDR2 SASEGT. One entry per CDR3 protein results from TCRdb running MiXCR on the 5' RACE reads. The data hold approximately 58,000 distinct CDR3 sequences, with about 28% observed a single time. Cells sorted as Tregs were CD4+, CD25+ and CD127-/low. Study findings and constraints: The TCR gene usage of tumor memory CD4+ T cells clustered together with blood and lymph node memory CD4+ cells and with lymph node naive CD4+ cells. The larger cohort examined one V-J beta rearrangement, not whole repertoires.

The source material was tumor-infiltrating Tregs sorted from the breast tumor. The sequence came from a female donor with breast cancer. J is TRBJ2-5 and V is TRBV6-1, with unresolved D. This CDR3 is CASSDYGETQYF. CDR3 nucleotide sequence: TGTGCCAGCAGTGATTATGGTGAGACCCAGTACTTC.